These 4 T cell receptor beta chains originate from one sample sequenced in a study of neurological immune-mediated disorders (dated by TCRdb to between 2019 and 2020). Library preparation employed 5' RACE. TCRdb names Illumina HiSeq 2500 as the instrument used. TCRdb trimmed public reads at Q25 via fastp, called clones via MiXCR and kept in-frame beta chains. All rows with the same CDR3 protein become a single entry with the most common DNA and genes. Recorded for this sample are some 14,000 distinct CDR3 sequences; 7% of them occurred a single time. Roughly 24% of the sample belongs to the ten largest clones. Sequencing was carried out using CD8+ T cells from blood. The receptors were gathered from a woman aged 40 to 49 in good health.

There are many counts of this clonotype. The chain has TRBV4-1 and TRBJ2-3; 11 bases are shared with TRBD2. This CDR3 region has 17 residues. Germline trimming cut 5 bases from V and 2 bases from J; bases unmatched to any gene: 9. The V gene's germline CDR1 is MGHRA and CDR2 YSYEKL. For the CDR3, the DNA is TGCGCCAGCAGCTCCAGTCCGGGACTAGCGGCCACAGATACGCAGTATTTT. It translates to CASSSSPGLAATDTQYF.

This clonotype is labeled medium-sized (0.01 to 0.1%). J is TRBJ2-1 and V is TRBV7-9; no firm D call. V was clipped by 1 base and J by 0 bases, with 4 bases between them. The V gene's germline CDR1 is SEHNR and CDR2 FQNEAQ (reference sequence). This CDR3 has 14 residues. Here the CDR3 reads CASSLGSSYNEQFF. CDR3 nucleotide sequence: TGTGCCAGCAGCTTAGGGAGCTCCTACAATGAGCAGTTCTTC.

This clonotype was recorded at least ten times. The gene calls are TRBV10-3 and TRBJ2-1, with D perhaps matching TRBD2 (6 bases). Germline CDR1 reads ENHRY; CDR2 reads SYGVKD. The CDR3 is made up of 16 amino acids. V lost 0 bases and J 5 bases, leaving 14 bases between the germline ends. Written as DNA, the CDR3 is TGTGCCATCAGTGAGTCGAGTAGCGGACCCCACAATGAGCAGTTCTTC. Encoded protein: CAISESSSGPHNEQFF.

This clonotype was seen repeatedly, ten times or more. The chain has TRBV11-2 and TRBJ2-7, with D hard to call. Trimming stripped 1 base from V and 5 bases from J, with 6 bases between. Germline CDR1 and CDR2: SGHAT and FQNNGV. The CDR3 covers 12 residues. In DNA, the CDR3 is TGTGCCAGCAGCTTAGGAGGTAACGAGCAGTACTTC. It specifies CASSLGGNEQYF.